This T cell receptor beta chain was retrieved from a study of blood T cell repertoires in COVID-19. Study context: Sources were T cells, B-cell-depleted T cells, or PBMCs; the material itself was cDNA or gDNA.

Researchers sorted participants into cohorts using their self-reported clinical history. Participants in the exposed group had met a COVID-19 case in the 2 weeks before joining the study. Original handling: By means of reference gene primer amplification, nucleated cell counts were estimated. TCRdb's copy holds only in-frame clones and misses some; the assay was immunoSEQ multiplex PCR. V and J calls and clone size are those listed in that table; D and trimming were worked out from the DNA. The profile covers a few hundred thousand clones, with 90% appearing a single time and roughly 16% taken by the ten largest. The CDR3 covers 15 residues. V gave up 0 bases and J gave up 2 bases, with 9 bases separating them. Per the germline V gene, CDR1 is LNHNV and CDR2 is YYDKDF (reference sequence).

The rearrangement joins TRBV15 to TRBJ2-3; possibly TRBD1 for D (5 bases). This TCR was sampled from a man aged 30-40 years who had been exposed to COVID-19. The source material was PBMCs or T cells enriched from blood (not recorded which). CDR3 sequence: CATSRDSGNTDTQYF. The DNA for the CDR3 is TGTGCCACCAGCAGAGATTCAGGGAACACAGATACGCAGTATTTT.